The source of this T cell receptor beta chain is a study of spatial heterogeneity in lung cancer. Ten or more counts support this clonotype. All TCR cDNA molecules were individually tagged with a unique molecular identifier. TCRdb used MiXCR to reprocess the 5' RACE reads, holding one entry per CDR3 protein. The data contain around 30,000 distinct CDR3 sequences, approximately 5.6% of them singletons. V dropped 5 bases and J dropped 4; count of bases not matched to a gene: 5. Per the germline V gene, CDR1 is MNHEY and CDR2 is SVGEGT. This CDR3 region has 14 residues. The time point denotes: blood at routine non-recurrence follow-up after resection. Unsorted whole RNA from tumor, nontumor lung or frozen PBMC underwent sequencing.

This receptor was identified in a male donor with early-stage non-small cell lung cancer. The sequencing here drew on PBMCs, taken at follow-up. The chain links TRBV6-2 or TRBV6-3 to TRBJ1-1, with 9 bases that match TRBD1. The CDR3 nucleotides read TGTGCCAGCAGTCTTGGACAGGGGAGCACTGAAGCTTTCTTT. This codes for CASSLGQGSTEAFF.